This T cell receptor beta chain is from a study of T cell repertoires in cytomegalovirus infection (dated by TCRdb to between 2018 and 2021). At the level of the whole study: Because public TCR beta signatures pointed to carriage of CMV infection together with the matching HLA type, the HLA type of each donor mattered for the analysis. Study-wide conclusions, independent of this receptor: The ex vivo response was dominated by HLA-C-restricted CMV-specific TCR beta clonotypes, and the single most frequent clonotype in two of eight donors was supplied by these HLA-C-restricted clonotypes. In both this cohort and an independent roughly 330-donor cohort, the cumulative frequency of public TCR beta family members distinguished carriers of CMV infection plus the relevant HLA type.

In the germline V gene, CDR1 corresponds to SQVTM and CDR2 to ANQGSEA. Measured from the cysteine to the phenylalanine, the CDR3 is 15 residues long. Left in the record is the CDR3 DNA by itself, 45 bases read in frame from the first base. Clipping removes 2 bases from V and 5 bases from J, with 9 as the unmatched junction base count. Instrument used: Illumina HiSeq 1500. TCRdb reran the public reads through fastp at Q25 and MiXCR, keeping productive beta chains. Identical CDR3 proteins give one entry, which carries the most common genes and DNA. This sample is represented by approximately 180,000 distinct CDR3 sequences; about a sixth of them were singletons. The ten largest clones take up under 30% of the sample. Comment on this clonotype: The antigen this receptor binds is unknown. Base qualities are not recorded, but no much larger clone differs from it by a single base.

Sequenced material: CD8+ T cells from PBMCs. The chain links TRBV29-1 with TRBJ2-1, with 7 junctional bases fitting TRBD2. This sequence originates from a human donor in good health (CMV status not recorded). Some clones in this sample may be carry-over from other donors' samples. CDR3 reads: CSVEFRGDRHNEQFF. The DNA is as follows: TGCAGCGTTGAATTCCGGGGGGACCGACACAATGAGCAGTTCTTC.